These 15 T cell receptor beta chains were sequenced from one sample in a study of T cell responses to AZD1222 COVID-19 vaccine. The assay was immunoSEQ multiplex PCR, and TCRdb's table has in-frame clones only and misses some. The sample records about 150,000 clones, 85% to 95% being singletons. The sample was peripheral blood, taken 28 days after the second AZD1222 dose. The source of these receptors is an adult who received the AZD1222 COVID-19 vaccine.

The chain carries TRBV16 and TRBJ1-1; TRBD1 agrees at 7 bases. CDR1 and CDR2 from the germline V gene are KGHSY and FQNENV. CDR3 size: 14 residues. After removal of 1 base from V and 7 bases from J, the junction contained 6 bases not matched to a gene. The DNA for the CDR3 is TGTGCCAGCAGCCAATACCTAGGGGGCAATGAAGCTTTCTTT. This sequence encodes CASSQYLGGNEAFF.

Written as DNA, the CDR3 is TGTGCCAGCAGTTACCCCCTCGGAACTGAAGCTTTCTTT. It codes for CASSYPLGTEAFF. The chain links TRBV6-5 to TRBJ1-1, with no clear D. V lost 2 bases and J 5 bases, leaving 9 bases between the germline ends. Germline CDR1 MNHEY, CDR2 SVGAGI. This CDR3 is built from 13 residues.

The chain links TRBV9 to TRBJ2-2, with a possible D match to TRBD1 (5 bases). The germline gives CDR1 SGDLS, CDR2 YYNGEE. Trimming stripped 2 bases from V and 6 bases from J, with 5 bases between. The CDR3 is 12 amino acids. CDR3 sequence reads: CASSVGPGELFF. CDR3 nucleotides: TGTGCCAGCAGCGTGGGGCCCGGGGAGCTGTTTTTT.

This CDR3 is CAISLQGGGQETQYF. In DNA form, the CDR3 reads TGTGCCATCAGCTTACAGGGGGGGGGCCAAGAGACCCAGTACTTC. This rearrangement joins TRBV10-3 to TRBJ2-5; TRBD1 is a possible D gene (8 bases). From germline, CDR1 is ENHRY and CDR2 SYGVKD. The V end lost 6 bases, the J end lost 1 base, and 15 bases lay between the germline ends. This CDR3 has 15 residues.

The chain carries TRBV5-1 and TRBJ2-7; 7 bases match TRBD1. Trimming at V came to 0 bases and at J to 2 bases, leaving 2 bases not matched to a gene. CDR3 length: 14 amino acids. In germline, CDR1 is SGHRS, CDR2 YFSETQ. The chain's CDR3 is CASSLVRGPYEQYF. The CDR3 nucleotides are TGCGCCAGCAGCTTGGTAAGGGGGCCCTACGAGCAGTACTTC.

The rearrangement links TRBV4-2 to TRBJ2-1, with 12 bases fitting TRBD2. Germline V lookup: CDR1 LGHNA, CDR2 YNFKEQ. This CDR3 contains 16 residues. The ends lost 0 bases at V and 6 bases at J; junction bases unmatched: 3. CDR3 sequence reads: CASSQDPSGGANEQFF. CDR3 sequence (DNA): TGTGCCAGCAGCCAAGATCCTAGCGGGGGGGCCAATGAGCAGTTCTTC.

The J gene is TRBJ2-3, the V gene TRBV2; possibly TRBD2 for D (5 bases). Trimming pared 6 bases from V and 6 bases from J, leaving 16 bases between. Germline V gives CDR1 SNHLY, CDR2 FYNNEI. The CDR3 sequence is 14 residues long. CDR3 sequence reads: CASSLDGSGDTQYF. The CDR3 DNA is TGTGCCAGCAGCCTGGATGGCTCGGGGGATACGCAGTATTTT.

This chain uses TRBV4-2 with TRBJ2-7; tentative D call: TRBD1 (6 bases). Germline V gene sequence: CDR1 LGHNA, CDR2 YNFKEQ. Trimming removed 2 bases at V and 0 bases at J, with 14 bases between. This CDR3 is built from 16 residues. The CDR3 region is CASSQQPQGSSYEQYF. CDR3 in DNA: TGTGCCAGCAGCCAACAACCACAGGGCAGCTCCTACGAGCAGTACTTC.

The chain joins TRBV19 to TRBJ1-5, with a weak D call TRBD1 (5 bases). Looked up from germline, CDR1 is LNHDA and CDR2 is SQIVND (reference sequence). The length of the CDR3 is 15 residues. Trimming removed 2 bases at V and 0 bases at J, with 8 bases between. CDR3 coding DNA: TGTGCCAGTAGTATACCAGGGAATAGCAATCAGCCCCAGCATTTT. Encoded protein: CASSIPGNSNQPQHF.

The V gene is TRBV2, the J gene TRBJ1-2; D is undetermined. The CDR3 length is 11 residues. The germline V gene encodes CDR1 SNHLY and CDR2 FYNNEI. Trimming left V 7 bases short and J 4 bases short, with 7 bases between. In DNA form, the CDR3 reads TGTGCCAGCACGGAGCTCTATGGCTACACCTTC. It translates to CASTELYGYTF.

The chain employs TRBV6-1 and TRBJ2-1; D perhaps matches TRBD2 (5 bases). This CDR3 spans 12 amino acids. Germline V gene sequence: CDR1 MNHNS, CDR2 SASEGT. Trimming cost V 1 base and J 9 bases, with 7 bases left between them. This CDR3 is CASSEVGSEQFF. The CDR3 bases are TGTGCCAGCAGTGAAGTGGGGAGTGAGCAGTTCTTC.

The genes are TRBV4-3 and TRBJ1-6; 7 bases align to TRBD1. Germline CDR1 is LGHNA and CDR2 is YSLEER. The J segment lost 9 bases and the V segment lost 0 bases, leaving 5 bases of the junction unmatched. This CDR3 comprises 15 residues. As DNA, the CDR3 is TGCGCCAGCAGCCAAGAGACAGGGACGGGTTCACCCCTCCACTTT. It translates to CASSQETGTGSPLHF.

The chain links TRBV11-1 to TRBJ1-1; D is undetermined. The CDR3 sequence is 15 residues long. V lost 3 bases, J lost 5 bases, and 16 bases lay in between. Germline loops: CDR1 SGHAT, CDR2 FQDESV (reference sequence). The CDR3 DNA reads TGTGCCAGCAGCTTGGGTCTCCTTGGGCGTACTGAAGCTTTCTTT. This codes for CASSLGLLGRTEAFF.

The CDR3 spells CAWRNRGTDGYTF. The CDR3 bases are TGTGCCTGGAGGAACAGGGGTACGGATGGCTACACCTTC. The chain uses TRBV30 and TRBJ1-2, with TRBD1 identical over 7 bases. The germline V gene has CDR1 GTSNPN and CDR2 SVGIG (reference sequence). This CDR3 contains 13 residues. Trimming cost V 3 bases and J 6 bases; bases outside gene matches: 7.

The genes are TRBV19 and TRBJ1-2; unclear D gene. The germline CDR1 and CDR2 sequences are LNHDA and SQIVND (reference sequence). The CDR3 sequence is 14 residues long. V was cut by 6 bases and J by 4 bases, with 15 bases left in between. The CDR3 DNA sequence: TGTGCCAGTAGGAGTGGGAGCTTGGCCTATGGCTACACCTTC. Its protein is CASRSGSLAYGYTF.